This T cell receptor beta chain emerged from a study of blood T cell repertoires in COVID-19 (TCRdb year 2020). In the study overall: Samples from collaborators originated in the United States, Italy and Spain and spanned both the acute and convalescent phases of COVID-19. The prospective study material was composed of cDNA or gDNA derived from T cells, B-cell-depleted T cells, or PBMCs. The dataset comprised deeply sampled blood TCRbeta repertoires from subjects exposed to, actively infected with, or recovered from COVID-19. The repertoires were made available in a free public database intended to serve as a resource for research on the immune response to SARS-CoV-2. The samples were drawn from the first 160 participants of the ongoing ImmuneRACE study and from 1,254 subjects provided by 6 global collaborators. Nearly every sample came with metadata listing a de-identified subject ID, COVID-19 status, age in years and sex. Where HLA class I and class II types were available, the types were taken from metadata supplied by the sample provider, not from assay-based typing.

TCRbeta CDR3 regions were amplified from genomic DNA using the immunoSEQ Assay, a bias-controlled multiplex PCR. The authors' analysis ran thus. Within the assay, amplification of reference gene primers was used to estimate how many nucleated cells each sample contained. To quantify the absolute abundance of each unique TCRbeta CDR3 rearrangement, sequence reads were collapsed and filtered. For each sample, productive Simpson clonality was calculated by taking the square root of Simpson's diversity index across productive rearrangements. TCRdb holds this immuneACCESS table with in-frame rearrangements only. Some clones are missing; in checked studies, unresolved V genes explain under half, and the rest has no known cause. V and J calls and clone size are given by that table; D and trimming were obtained from the DNA. The sample records 290,000 or so clones, about nine tenths of which are singletons. The ten top clones hold around 1.1% of the sample.

Its CDR3 holds 13 amino acids, cysteine through phenylalanine. The read is trimmed to its CDR3 DNA, 39 bases read in frame from base 1. CDR1 and CDR2, looked up from the germline V gene (reference sequence), are GTSNPN and SVGIG. A remark on this clone: Its antigen is not yet known. No per-base quality is available; no much larger clone lies one base away.

Enrolling through a virtual design, the prospective study's participants ranged in age from roughly 18 to 89 years and lived across roughly 24 United States geographic areas. In the prospective study, cohorts were assigned on the basis of participant-reported clinical history obtained from a screening survey and a study questionnaire. Recovered participants in ImmuneRACE Cohort 3 were defined by two consecutive negative NP/OP PCR tests, clearance by a healthcare professional, or resolution of symptoms. Mobile phlebotomists in the prospective study collected whole blood, serum and a nasopharyngeal or oropharyngeal swab from every participant. Participants in the prospective study had the option to provide additional blood draws and questionnaires over an approximately 2-month period. Prospective study blood samples were shipped either frozen or at room temperature before DNA extraction. Study-wide findings and limitations: Clinical and demographic metadata were provided uncurated, with the amount varying by source and participant.

What was sequenced was PBMCs or T cells enriched from blood (not recorded which). Recombination connected TRBV30 to TRBJ1-2; the D gene lacks a confident call. The sequence came from a woman under 40 who had recovered from COVID-19. The DNA is as follows: TGTGCTTCCCCTACGGCCCTTGCGGCGGGCTACACCTTC. Its coded protein is CASPTALAAGYTF.